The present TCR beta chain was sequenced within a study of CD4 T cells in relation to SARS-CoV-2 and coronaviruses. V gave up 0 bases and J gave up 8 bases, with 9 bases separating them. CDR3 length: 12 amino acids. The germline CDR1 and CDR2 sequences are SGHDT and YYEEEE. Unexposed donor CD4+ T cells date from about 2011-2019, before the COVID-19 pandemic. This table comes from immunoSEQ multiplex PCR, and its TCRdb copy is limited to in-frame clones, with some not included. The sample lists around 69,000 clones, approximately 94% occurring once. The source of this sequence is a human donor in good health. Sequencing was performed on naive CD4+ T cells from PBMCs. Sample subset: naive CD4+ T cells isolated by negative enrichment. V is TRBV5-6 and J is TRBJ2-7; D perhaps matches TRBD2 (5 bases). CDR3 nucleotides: TGTGCCAGCAGCTTGGGTCCGGGGAAGCAGTACTTC. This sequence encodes CASSLGPGKQYF.